One and the same sample provided the 5 T cell receptor beta chains below, sequenced in a study of cytomegalovirus exposure and HLA in healthy donors. PCR primers comprised 60 Vbeta and 13 Jbeta primers. Repertoires were generated with immunoSEQ multiplex PCR, while TCRdb's copy carries only in-frame clones and drops some. The table shows 140,000 to 150,000 clones, with around 82% occurring only once. Sequencing was performed on PBMCs. The receptors derive from a woman in her late teens or twenties in good health and CMV-seropositive.

The chain uses TRBV7-2 and TRBJ2-2, with a tentative D call TRBD1 (6 bases). CDR1 SGHTA and CDR2 FQGNSA come from the germline V gene. The ends were cut back, 1 base at V and 1 base at J, with 7 bases in the middle. This CDR3 contains 15 residues. CDR3 coding DNA: TGTGCCAGCAGCTTAGGGGACAAGAACACCGGGGAGCTGTTTTTT. Its protein is CASSLGDKNTGELFF.

V and J are TRBV6-5 and TRBJ1-2; maybe TRBD1 (5 bases). The CDR3 is 15 amino acids. Germline V gene data show CDR1 as MNHEY and CDR2 as SVGAGI. Trimming removed 1 base from V and 3 bases from J, with 12 bases in between. The CDR3 DNA follows: TGTGCCAGCAGTTACTGGGGGGGATCGGACTATGGCTACACCTTC. It codes for CASSYWGGSDYGYTF.

The chain couples TRBV6-5 to TRBJ1-2; tentatively, D is TRBD1 (6 bases). The germline gives CDR1 MNHEY, CDR2 SVGAGI. The CDR3 is 13 residues long. V dropped 5 bases and J dropped 3 bases, with 10 bases sitting between them. This CDR3 reads CASSKHRDYGYTF. In nucleotides, the CDR3 is TGTGCCAGCAGTAAACACAGGGACTATGGCTACACCTTC.

V and J are TRBV30 and TRBJ2-1; 7 bases map to TRBD1. The CDR3 totals 13 residues. The germline V gene encodes CDR1 GTSNPN and CDR2 SVGIG (reference sequence). After removal of 0 bases from V and 6 bases from J, the junction contained 2 bases not matched to a gene. CDR3 nucleotides: TGTGCCTGGAGTGTATACAGGGGCAATGAGCAGTTCTTC. Amino acids: CAWSVYRGNEQFF.

V usage is TRBV2 and J usage is TRBJ2-2, with D perhaps TRBD2 (5 bases). The CDR3 loop spans 14 amino acids. V shed 4 bases and J shed 5 bases, with 11 bases lying between them. CDR1 and CDR2 from the germline V gene are SNHLY and FYNNEI. CDR3 bases: TGTGCCAGCAGTGCCAGCGGACCGACCGGGGAGCTGTTTTTT. Protein: CASSASGPTGELFF.